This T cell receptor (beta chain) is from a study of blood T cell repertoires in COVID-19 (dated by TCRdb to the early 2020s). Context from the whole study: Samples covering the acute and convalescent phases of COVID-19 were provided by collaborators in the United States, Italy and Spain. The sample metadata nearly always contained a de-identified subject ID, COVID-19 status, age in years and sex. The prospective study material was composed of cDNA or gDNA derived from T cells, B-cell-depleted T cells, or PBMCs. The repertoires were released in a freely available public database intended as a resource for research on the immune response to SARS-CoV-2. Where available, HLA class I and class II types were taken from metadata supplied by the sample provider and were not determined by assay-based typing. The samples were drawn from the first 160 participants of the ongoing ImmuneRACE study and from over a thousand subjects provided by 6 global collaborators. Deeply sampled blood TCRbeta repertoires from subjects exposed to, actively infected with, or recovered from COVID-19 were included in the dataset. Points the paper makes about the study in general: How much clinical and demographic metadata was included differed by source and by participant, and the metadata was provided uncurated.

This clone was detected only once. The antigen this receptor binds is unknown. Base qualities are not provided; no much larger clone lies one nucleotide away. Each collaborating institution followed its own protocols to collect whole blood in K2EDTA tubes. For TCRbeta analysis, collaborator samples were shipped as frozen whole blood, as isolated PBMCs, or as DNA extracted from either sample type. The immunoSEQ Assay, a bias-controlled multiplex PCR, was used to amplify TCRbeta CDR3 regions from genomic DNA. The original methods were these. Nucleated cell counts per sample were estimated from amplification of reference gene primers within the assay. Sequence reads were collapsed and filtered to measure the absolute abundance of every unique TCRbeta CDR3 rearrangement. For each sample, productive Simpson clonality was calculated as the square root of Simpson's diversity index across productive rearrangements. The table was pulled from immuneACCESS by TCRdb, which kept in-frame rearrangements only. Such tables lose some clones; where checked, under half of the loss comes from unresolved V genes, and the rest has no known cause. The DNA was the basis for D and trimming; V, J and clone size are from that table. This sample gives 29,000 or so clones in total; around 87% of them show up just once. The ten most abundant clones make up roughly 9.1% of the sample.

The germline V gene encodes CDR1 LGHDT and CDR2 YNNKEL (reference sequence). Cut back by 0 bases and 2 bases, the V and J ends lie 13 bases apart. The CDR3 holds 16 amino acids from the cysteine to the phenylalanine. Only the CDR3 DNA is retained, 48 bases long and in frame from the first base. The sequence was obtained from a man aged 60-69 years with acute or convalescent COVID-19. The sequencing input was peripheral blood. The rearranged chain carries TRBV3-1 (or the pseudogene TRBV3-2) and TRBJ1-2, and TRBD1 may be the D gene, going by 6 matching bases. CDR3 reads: CASSQDGNRANYGYTF. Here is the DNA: TGTGCCAGCAGCCAAGACGGGAACAGGGCAAACTATGGCTACACCTTC.